The 9 T cell receptor beta chains below come from one sample, sequenced in a study of T cell responses to AZD1222 COVID-19 vaccine. Profiling relied on immunoSEQ multiplex PCR, and the TCRdb table lists in-frame clones only, not all of them. Here the sample spans 110,000 or so clones, approximately 92% being singletons. The sample here was peripheral blood, taken 28 days after the second dose of the MenACWY control vaccine. The source of these receptors is an adult who received the MenACWY meningococcal vaccine as a control.

This clone was recorded only once. This chain links TRBV28 with TRBJ1-1; the D is unclear. V lost 6 bases and J lost 3, with 17 bases in between. This CDR3 contains 15 residues. Germline assignment: CDR1 MDHEN and CDR2 SYDVKM. CDR3 bases: TGTGCCAGCAGCCCTCTCACGGGTAGGGACACTGAAGCTTTCTTT. This encodes CASSPLTGRDTEAFF.

This chain uses TRBV5-1 with TRBJ1-5; D gene ambiguous. Germline-derived CDR1 and CDR2 are SGHRS and YFSETQ. This CDR3 is 9 amino acids long. The CDR3 nucleotides are TGCTCAGGACCGGCGCCCCAGCATTTT. Translation: CSGPAPQHF.

CDR3 loop: CASRGSSGDV. Written as DNA, the CDR3 is TGTGCCAGCCGGGGGTCTTCCGGGGACGTC. V is TRBV12-3 or TRBV12-4 and J is TRBJ2-7; tentatively, D is TRBD2 (6 bases). This CDR3 comprises 10 residues.

This chain uses TRBV13 with TRBJ1-2; D is possibly TRBD1 (5 bases). Deletions cut 4 bases from V and 6 bases from J, with 18 bases between. Germline CDR1 and CDR2: PRHDT and FYEKMQ (reference sequence). This CDR3 comprises 15 residues. This CDR3 reads CASSSRGPGTDGYTF. In nucleotides, the CDR3 is TGTGCCAGCAGCTCGAGGGGACCGGGAACTGATGGCTACACCTTC.

The chain couples TRBV4-1 to TRBJ2-3; no firm D call. V lost 0 bases and J lost 0, with 10 bases in between. The CDR3 runs 16 residues. CDR1 and CDR2 (germline): MGHRA, YSYEKL. This chain's CDR3 is CASSQDAATSTDTQYF. CDR3 bases: TGCGCCAGCAGCCAAGATGCGGCGACTAGCACAGATACGCAGTATTTT.

The chain has TRBV7-3 and TRBJ2-1; the D gene is possibly TRBD2 (8 bases). Germline V gives CDR1 SGHTA, CDR2 FQGTGA. There are 17 residues in the CDR3. V was trimmed by 1 base and J by 5 bases, leaving 18 bases between them. The CDR3 loop is CASSLNSGGLVNNEQFF. CDR3 coding DNA: TGTGCCAGCAGCTTAAACTCAGGGGGACTAGTTAACAATGAGCAGTTCTTC. The full variable domain, in which reference TRBV7-3 and TRBJ2-1 provide the parts outside the CDR3, is GAGVSQTPSNKVTEKGKYVELRCDPISGHTALYWYRQSLGQGPEFLIYFQGTGAADDSGLPNDRFFAVRPEGSVSTLKIQRTERGDSAVYLCASSLNSGGLVNNEQFFGPGTRLTVL.

DNA for the CDR3: TGTGCCAGCAGCTCGGGACAGCACACCGGGGAGCTGTTTTTT. Translating gives CASSSGQHTGELFF. The chain combines TRBV3-1 (or the pseudogene TRBV3-2) with TRBJ2-2, with 7 bases lining up with TRBD1. The V and J ends lost 5 bases and 3 bases, in that order; junction bases with no gene match: 3. This CDR3 contains 14 residues. From germline, CDR1 is LGHDT and CDR2 YNNKEL (reference sequence).

This clone is a singleton in its sample. The DNA of the CDR3 is TGTGCCAGCAGCGCCCATTTGGTCGGGACAAACCCCTACGAGCAGTACTTC. Translating it yields CASSAHLVGTNPYEQYF. The genes are TRBV7-9 and TRBJ2-7, with D possibly matching TRBD1 (6 bases). With 5 bases removed from V and 2 bases from J, the gap between germline ends came to 22 bases. From germline, CDR1 is SEHNR and CDR2 FQNEAQ (reference sequence). The CDR3 runs to 17 residues.

The chain carries TRBV18 and TRBJ2-3; D remains unclear. Trimming removed 0 bases from V and 1 base from J, with 8 bases in between. The CDR3 spans 15 residues. The germline V gene encodes CDR1 KGHSH and CDR2 LQKENI. This CDR3 is CASSPPQPRTDTQYF. DNA of the CDR3: TGTGCCAGCTCACCACCGCAGCCGCGCACAGATACGCAGTATTTT.